A selection of T cell receptor beta chains follows, all from one sample in a study of T cell clonotyping in hematopoietic cell transplantation. The protocol was immunoSEQ multiplex PCR, while the TCRdb copy is restricted to in-frame clones and leaves out a portion. The table records about 69,000 clones, roughly 94% of them present only once. Input material: peripheral blood mononuclear cells. The source of these receptors is a man aged 45-65 years in good health. Some clones in this sample may be carry-over from other donors' samples. Both conserved end residues are part of each CDR3. Each record gives: D gene, J gene, clone size, V gene, CDR3 protein, CDR3 DNA. A D gene is named only where the DNA matches it firmly. The size entry is marked missing in some rows and otherwise reads once, few, many or a size class.

>NA|TRBJ2-1|NA|TRBV30
CACLYLYNEQFF
TGTGCCTGCCTGTACCTTTACAATGAGCAGTTCTTC
>NA|TRBJ2-1|NA|TRBV4-3
CASSQGSGLQNEQFF
TGCGCCAGCAGCCAAGGCTCGGGACTTCAGAATGAGCAGTTCTTC
>NA|TRBJ2-7|NA|TRBV11-2
CASSTLGESYEQYF
TGTGCCAGCAGCACCCTTGGGGAGTCGTACGAGCAGTACTTC
>NA|TRBJ2-3|NA|TRBV7-2
CASSLGGADTQYF
TGTGCCAGCAGCTTAGGGGGCGCAGATACGCAGTATTTT
>NA|TRBJ2-5|NA|TRBV29-1
CSVRHRTQYF
TGCAGCGTTCGCCACCGGACCCAGTACTTC
>NA|TRBJ2-5|NA|TRBV7-2
CASSLNYRGSDF
TGTGCCAGCAGCTTAAATTATCGGGGATCGGACTTC
>NA|TRBJ2-2|NA|TRBV30
CAWRSTGVTGELFF
TGTGCCTGGAGATCGACAGGCGTAACCGGGGAGCTGTTTTTT
>NA|TRBJ1-2|NA|TRBV7-9
CASSRTALDYGYTF
TGTGCCAGCAGCAGGACAGCGTTGGACTATGGCTACACCTTC
>NA|TRBJ1-5|NA|TRBV4-1
CASSQEWDGNKPQHF
TGCGCCAGCAGCCAAGAATGGGACGGAAACAAGCCCCAGCATTTT
>TRBD2|TRBJ2-7|NA|TRBV5-1
CASSSGLAASYEQYF
TGCGCCAGCAGCTCAGGACTAGCGGCCTCCTACGAGCAGTACTTC
>TRBD1|TRBJ2-7|NA|TRBV2
CASSRQGYEQYF
TGTGCCAGCAGTAGACAGGGTTACGAGCAGTACTTC
>NA|TRBJ2-2|NA|TRBV7-9
CASSPYSGELFF
TGTGCCAGCAGCCCCTACAGCGGGGAGCTGTTTTTT
>TRBD2|TRBJ2-3|NA|TRBV6-5
CASRFFWEGDTQYF
TGTGCCAGCCGCTTTTTCTGGGAGGGAGATACGCAGTATTTT
>NA|TRBJ1-2|NA|TRBV6-1
CASSETWGGYTF
TGTGCCAGCAGTGAAACATGGGGAGGCTACACCTTC
>NA|TRBJ2-3|NA|TRBV6-6
CASSSSDSAHADTQYF
TGTGCCAGCAGTTCCTCAGACTCAGCCCATGCAGATACGCAGTATTTT
>TRBD1|TRBJ1-2|NA|TRBV11-2
CASSPRQGNYGYTF
TGTGCCAGCAGCCCAAGACAGGGGAACTATGGCTACACCTTC
>NA|TRBJ2-5|NA|TRBV6-5
CASSLTQGLQETQYF
TGTGCCAGCAGCCTTACACAGGGACTTCAAGAGACCCAGTACTTC
>NA|TRBJ2-3|NA|TRBV28
CASFGVQGDTQYF
TGTGCCAGCTTCGGGGTGCAGGGGGATACGCAGTATTTT
>NA|TRBJ2-5|NA|TRBV29-1
CSVAWGSDPQETQYF
TGCAGCGTTGCATGGGGTTCGGATCCCCAAGAGACCCAGTACTTC
>TRBD2|TRBJ2-3|NA|TRBV2
CASSRGLAGFTDTQYF
TGTGCCAGCAGTAGGGGACTAGCGGGATTCACAGATACGCAGTATTTT
>TRBD1|TRBJ2-3|NA|TRBV28
CASSAVQGLRSTDTQYF
TGTGCCAGCAGTGCAGTACAGGGGCTACGTAGCACAGATACGCAGTATTTT
>NA|TRBJ2-2|NA|TRBV5-4
CASSLGGAGGGNTGELFF
TGTGCCAGCAGCTTGGGTGGGGCGGGCGGAGGAAACACCGGGGAGCTGTTTTTT
>TRBD1|TRBJ2-7|NA|TRBV4-3
CASSQGTGRYEQYF
TGCGCCAGCAGCCAGGGGACAGGGCGCTACGAGCAGTACTTC
>TRBD1|TRBJ2-1|NA|TRBV13
CASSIGQGTYNEQFF
TGTGCCAGCAGCATCGGACAGGGCACCTACAATGAGCAGTTCTTC
>NA|TRBJ1-4|few|TRBV5-1
CASSPTATNEKLFF
TGCGCCAGCAGCCCGACAGCTACTAATGAAAAACTGTTTTTT
>TRBD2|TRBJ2-7|NA|TRBV4-1
CASSQVDMGLSREQYF
TGCGCCAGCAGCCAAGTTGATATGGGACTAAGCAGGGAGCAGTACTTC
>NA|TRBJ2-5|NA|TRBV29-1
CSGRSGRETQYF
TGCAGTGGGCGTTCCGGTCGAGAGACCCAGTACTTC
>NA|TRBJ2-3|NA|TRBV19
CASTETGHPADTQYF
TGTGCCAGTACCGAGACGGGGCACCCAGCAGATACGCAGTATTTT
>TRBD1|TRBJ2-7|NA|TRBV29-1
CSVGVGQGARDEQYF
TGCAGCGTTGGGGTCGGACAGGGGGCGCGGGACGAGCAGTACTTC
>TRBD1|TRBJ1-6|few|TRBV6-5
CASSYTSGTGRSPLHF
TGTGCCAGCAGTTACACTTCCGGGACAGGGCGGTCACCCCTCCACTTT
>TRBD1|TRBJ1-2|NA|TRBV7-9
CASSLGGQGAHYGYTF
TGTGCCAGCAGCTTAGGGGGACAGGGGGCACACTATGGCTACACCTTC
>TRBD1|TRBJ2-1|NA|TRBV7-2
CASSRGPNNEQFF
TGTGCCAGCAGCAGGGGGCCGAACAATGAGCAGTTCTTC
>TRBD2|TRBJ2-7|once|TRBV5-6
CASSGLAGETNEQYF
TGTGCCAGCAGCGGGTTAGCGGGAGAAACTAACGAGCAGTACTTC
>NA|TRBJ2-7|NA|TRBV6-6
CASSYQVAEASYEQYF
TGTGCCAGCAGTTACCAAGTAGCAGAGGCGTCCTACGAGCAGTACTTC
>NA|TRBJ1-5|NA|TRBV4-2
CASSQGELNQPQHF
TGTGCCAGCAGCCAAGGGGAACTTAATCAGCCCCAGCATTTT
>NA|TRBJ1-2|NA|TRBV19
CASKLSENYGYTF
TGTGCCAGTAAATTGTCGGAGAACTATGGCTACACCTTC
>NA|TRBJ1-2|NA|TRBV7-8
CASSLDPAGYGYTF
TGTGCCAGCAGCTTAGACCCAGCGGGCTATGGCTACACCTTC
>TRBD1|TRBJ1-2|NA|TRBV2
CASSGWTGGEFGYTF
TGTGCCAGCAGTGGCTGGACAGGGGGCGAGTTTGGCTACACCTTC
>NA|TRBJ1-2|once|TRBV6-1
CASSVSQVYGYTF
TGTGCCAGCAGTGTCTCACAGGTGTATGGCTACACCTTC
>TRBD1|TRBJ1-1|NA|TRBV30
CAWGSGGTVGTEAFF
TGTGCCTGGGGTAGTGGGGGGACAGTGGGCACTGAAGCTTTCTTT
>TRBD2|TRBJ2-3|NA|TRBV6-5
CASSWSGGTDTQYF
TGTGCCAGCAGTTGGAGCGGGGGCACAGATACGCAGTATTTT
>TRBD2|TRBJ2-1|NA|TRBV4-1
CASSQVYGTSGINEQFF
TGCGCCAGCAGCCAAGTATACGGGACTAGCGGGATTAATGAGCAGTTCTTC
>NA|TRBJ2-7|NA|TRBV7-8
CASSLEYKGSYEQYF
TGTGCCAGCAGCTTAGAGTACAAGGGGTCCTACGAGCAGTACTTC
>NA|TRBJ1-4|few|TRBV5-4
CASSSVPGEKLFF
TGTGCCAGCAGCTCTGTACCGGGGGAAAAACTGTTTTTT
>TRBD1|TRBJ1-6|NA|TRBV27
CASLRQGLSNSPLHF
TGTGCCAGTTTGCGACAGGGGTTGAGTAATTCACCCCTCCACTTT